Listed here are 18 T cell receptor beta chains from one sample, sequenced in a study of early T cells in non-severe SARS-CoV-2 infection. TCRdb ran MiXCR on the 5' RACE reads and lists one entry per CDR3 protein. The sample holds approximately 69,000 distinct CDR3 sequences, approximately 10% seen once. Specimen: whole blood. The receptors derive from an adult who was a healthcare worker with PCR-confirmed SARS-CoV-2 infection or an uninfected control (not recorded which).

This clonotype occurred many times. CDR3 amino acids: CASSPIQGGQFF. The CDR3 DNA reads as TGTGCCAGCAGCCCCATCCAGGGGGGGCAGTTCTTC. V is TRBV11-3 and J is TRBJ2-1, with D tentatively TRBD1 (7 bases). Germline CDR1 and CDR2: SGHNT and YENEEA. Trimming took 5 bases from V and 12 from J, leaving 14 bases between them. The CDR3 is made up of 12 amino acids.

This clonotype has a count of ten or more. The rearrangement joins TRBV30 to TRBJ1-1; D unresolved. Germline CDR1 GTSNPN, CDR2 SVGIG (reference sequence). The CDR3 is made up of 11 amino acids. The V end was cut by 6 bases, the J end by 1 base, with 6 bases between. CDR3 DNA sequence: TGTGCCTGCAAACCGAACACTGAAGCTTTCTTT. It is translated as CACKPNTEAFF.

The V and J genes are TRBV10-3 and TRBJ2-4, with a possible D match to TRBD2 (6 bases). The CDR3 extends over 13 amino acids. Germline CDR1 reads ENHRY; CDR2 reads SYGVKD. V was pared by 10 bases and J by 6 bases, with 16 bases between. CDR3 loop: CATSTGEVNIQYF. In DNA form, the CDR3 reads TGTGCCACATCCACGGGGGAGGTAAACATTCAGTACTTC.

The sample holds a few counts of this clonotype. The V call is TRBV20-1, the J call TRBJ2-1; 10 nucleotides align to TRBD1. Germline values: CDR1 DFQATT, CDR2 SNEGSKA (reference sequence). The CDR3 consists of 14 residues. The junction had 6 bases not matched to a gene; V was cut back by 1 base and J by 9 bases. CDR3 in amino acids: CSARGGDRGREQFF. The CDR3 bases are TGCAGTGCTAGAGGGGGCGACAGGGGGCGTGAGCAGTTCTTC.

This clonotype was counted between two and nine times. The chain links TRBV29-1 to TRBJ2-5; D is unclear. The CDR3 runs to 12 residues. V gave up 4 bases and J gave up 2 bases, with 8 bases separating them. Germline V gene data show CDR1 as SQVTM and CDR2 as ANQGSEA. CDR3 protein: CSVGAVQETQYF. The CDR3 coding sequence is TGCAGCGTTGGCGCAGTTCAAGAGACCCAGTACTTC.

This chain uses TRBV6-5 with TRBJ1-2; 7 nucleotides line up with TRBD1. Unmatched junction bases numbered 9, after V lost 6 bases and J lost 2 bases. CDR1 is MNHEY and CDR2 is SVGAGI in the germline V gene. This CDR3 is 15 amino acids long. CDR3 sequence: CASRRGDSLNYGYTF. The CDR3, as DNA: TGTGCCAGCAGGCGTGGGGACAGCCTAAACTATGGCTACACCTTC.

This clonotype has at least ten counts. J is TRBJ1-1 and V is TRBV5-1; no clear D gene. Per the germline V gene, CDR1 is SGHRS and CDR2 is YFSETQ. Trimming shortened V by 2 bases and J by 1 base, and 6 bases separated the two germline ends. The CDR3 runs to 13 residues. CDR3 in DNA: TGCGCCAGCAGCTTTAAAAGGAACACTGAAGCTTTCTTT. Protein sequence: CASSFKRNTEAFF.

At least ten counts were recorded for this clonotype. The chain uses TRBV5-1 and TRBJ2-2; 10 bases map to TRBD2. Germline V gene sequence: CDR1 SGHRS, CDR2 YFSETQ. The CDR3 is 16 amino acids. Trimming took 4 bases from V and 6 from J; bases not matched to a gene: 9. CDR3 sequence: CASSQLAGNPAGELFF. The DNA of the CDR3 is TGCGCCAGCAGCCAACTAGCGGGGAATCCGGCCGGGGAGCTGTTTTTT.

There are many counts of this clonotype. The J gene is TRBJ1-2, the V gene TRBV5-5; tentatively, D is TRBD1 (6 bases). The CDR3 totals 19 residues. Germline CDR1 reads SGHKS; CDR2 reads YYEKEE (reference sequence). Trimming took 2 bases from V and 2 from J, leaving 25 bases between them. In nucleotides, the CDR3 is TGTGCCAGCAGCTTTCGCCGACTGGGAGGGGGAGAAGGAAACTATGGCTACACCTTC. This codes for CASSFRRLGGGEGNYGYTF.

This clonotype was detected ten times or more. The chain couples TRBV12-3 or TRBV12-4 to TRBJ2-2; D call uncertain. V was clipped by 1 base and J by 5 bases, with 11 bases between them. The CDR3 loop spans 15 amino acids. The CDR3 sequence is CASSLDGIITGELFF. The CDR3 DNA is TGTGCCAGCAGTTTAGATGGTATTATAACCGGGGAGCTGTTTTTT.

This chain links TRBV18 with TRBJ2-1, with D perhaps matching TRBD2 (5 bases). This CDR3 contains 15 residues. Between the trimmed V and J ends, which lost 0 bases and 5 bases, there was a span of 11 bases. In germline, CDR1 is KGHSH, CDR2 LQKENI. CDR3 nucleotide sequence: TGTGCCAGCTCACCACCGAGGGCAGAAAACAATGAGCAGTTCTTC. It yields the protein CASSPPRAENNEQFF.

This clonotype was seen a handful of times. The chain links TRBV27 to TRBJ2-3, with 9 positions matching TRBD2. The germline CDR1 and CDR2 sequences are MNHEY and SMNVEV (reference sequence). The CDR3 totals 15 residues. V lost 6 bases to trimming and J lost 0 bases; unmatched junction nucleotides: 4. CDR3: CASRLAGVSTDTQYF. The CDR3 coding sequence is TGTGCCAGCAGGTTAGCGGGGGTAAGCACAGATACGCAGTATTTT.

This clonotype appeared a few times. The chain employs TRBV23-1 and TRBJ1-1, with 8 bases that match TRBD1. TRBV23-1 is filed as an ORF, its function uncertain. This CDR3 contains 13 residues. CDR3 loop: CAISGGEGTEAFF. The CDR3 bases are TGCGCGATCTCAGGGGGCGAGGGCACTGAAGCTTTCTTT.

This clonotype was picked up many times. This rearrangement joins TRBV3-1 to TRBJ2-5, with D possibly matching TRBD1 (5 bases). The CDR3 runs 16 residues. Germline V lookup: CDR1 LGHDT, CDR2 YNNKEL (reference sequence). V shed 0 bases and J shed 5 bases, with 16 bases lying between them. CDR3 sequence: CASSQDAPQGWETQYF. CDR3 bases: TGTGCCAGCAGCCAAGATGCCCCTCAGGGTTGGGAGACCCAGTACTTC.

For this clonotype: At one of its ends the junction is not consistent with the germline gene, which may arise from a read error. This chain connects TRBV6-5 to TRBJ2-5, with D hard to call. In germline, CDR1 is MNHEY, CDR2 SVGAGI. The CDR3 spans 15 residues. CDR3 nucleotide sequence: TGTGCCAGCTGTTACGTGGGGATCAGCACGGAGACCCAGTACTTC. Translated: CASCYVGISTETQYF.

This clonotype was counted ten times or more. The chain recombines TRBV5-6 with TRBJ2-4, with D possibly being TRBD1 (5 bases). The ends were cut back, 0 bases at V and 1 base at J, with 8 bases in the middle. The CDR3 extends over 15 amino acids. Germline CDR1 is SGHDT and CDR2 is YYEEEE. The CDR3 spells CASSLAAGAKNIQYF. CDR3 sequence (DNA): TGTGCCAGCAGCTTGGCCGCAGGGGCCAAAAACATTCAGTACTTC. Full variable domain (outside the CDR3, taken from reference TRBV5-6 and TRBJ2-4): DAGVTQSPTHLIKTRGQQVTLRCSPKSGHDTVSWYQQALGQGPQFIFQYYEEEERQRGNFPDRFSGHQFPNYSSELNVNALLLGDSALYLCASSLAAGAKNIQYFGAGTRLSVL.

This clonotype was picked up a small number of times. The genes are TRBV5-1 and TRBJ1-2, with TRBD1 identical over 9 bases. Looked up from germline, CDR1 is SGHRS and CDR2 is YFSETQ. The ends lost 4 bases at V and 6 bases at J; junction bases unmatched: 4. The CDR3 consists of 13 residues. CDR3 in amino acids: CASSKGQGDGYTF. The CDR3, as DNA: TGCGCCAGCAGCAAGGGACAGGGAGATGGCTACACCTTC.

This clonotype was recorded many times. The gene calls are TRBV6-1 and TRBJ2-7; D gene uncertain. From germline, CDR1 is MNHNS and CDR2 SASEGT. This CDR3 spans 14 amino acids. Trimming pared 2 bases from V and 3 bases from J, leaving 11 bases between. Written as DNA, the CDR3 is TGTGCCAGCAGTGAAAATAGGGTTAACTACGAGCAGTACTTC. Its translation is CASSENRVNYEQYF.